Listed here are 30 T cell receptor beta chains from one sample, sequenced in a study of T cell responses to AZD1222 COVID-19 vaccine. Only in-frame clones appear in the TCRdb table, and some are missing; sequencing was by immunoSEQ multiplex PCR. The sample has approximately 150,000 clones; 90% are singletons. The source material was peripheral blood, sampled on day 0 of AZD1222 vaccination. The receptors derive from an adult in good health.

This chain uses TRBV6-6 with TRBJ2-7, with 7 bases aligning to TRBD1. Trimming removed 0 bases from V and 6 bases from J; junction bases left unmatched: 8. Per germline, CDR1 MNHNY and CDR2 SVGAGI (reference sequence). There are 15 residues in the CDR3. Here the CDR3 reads CASSYSGQAAGEQYF. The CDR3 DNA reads TGTGCCAGCAGTTACTCCGGACAGGCTGCGGGCGAGCAGTACTTC.

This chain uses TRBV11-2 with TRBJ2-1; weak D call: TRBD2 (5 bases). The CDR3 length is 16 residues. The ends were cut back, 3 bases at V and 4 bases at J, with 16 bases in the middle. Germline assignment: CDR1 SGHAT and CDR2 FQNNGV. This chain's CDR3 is CASSFGLGGGYNEQFF. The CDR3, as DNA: TGTGCCAGCAGCTTTGGACTGGGTGGTGGGTACAATGAGCAGTTCTTC.

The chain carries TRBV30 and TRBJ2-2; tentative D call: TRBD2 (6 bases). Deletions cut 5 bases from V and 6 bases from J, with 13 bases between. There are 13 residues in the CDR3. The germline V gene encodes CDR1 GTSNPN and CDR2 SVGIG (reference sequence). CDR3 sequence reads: CAWGAGSAGELFF. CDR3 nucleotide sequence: TGTGCCTGGGGGGCGGGAAGCGCCGGGGAGCTGTTTTTT.

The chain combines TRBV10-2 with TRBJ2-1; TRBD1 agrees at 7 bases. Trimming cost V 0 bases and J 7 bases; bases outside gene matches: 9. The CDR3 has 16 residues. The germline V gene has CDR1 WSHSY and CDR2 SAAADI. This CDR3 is CASSESRQGGRNEQFF. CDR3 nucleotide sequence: TGCGCCAGCAGTGAGTCGAGACAGGGCGGTCGGAATGAGCAGTTCTTC.

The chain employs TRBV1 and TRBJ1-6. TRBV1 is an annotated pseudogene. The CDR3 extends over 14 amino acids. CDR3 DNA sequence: TGCACCAGCAGCCAAGAATGGTATAATTCACCCCTCCACTTT. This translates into CTSSQEWYNSPLHF.

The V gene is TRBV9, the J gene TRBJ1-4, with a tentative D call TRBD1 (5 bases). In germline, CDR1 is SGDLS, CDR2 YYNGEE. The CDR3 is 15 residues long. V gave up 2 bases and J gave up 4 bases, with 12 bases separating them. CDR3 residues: CASSVDDSYNEKLFF. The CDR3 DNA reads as TGTGCCAGCAGCGTTGACGACAGTTATAATGAAAAACTGTTTTTT.

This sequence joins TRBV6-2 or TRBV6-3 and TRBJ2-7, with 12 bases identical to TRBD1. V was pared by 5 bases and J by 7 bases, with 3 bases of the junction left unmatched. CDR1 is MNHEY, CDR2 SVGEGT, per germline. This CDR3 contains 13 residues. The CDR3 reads CASSGTGGAEQYF. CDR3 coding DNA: TGTGCCAGCAGTGGGACAGGGGGCGCAGAGCAGTACTTC.

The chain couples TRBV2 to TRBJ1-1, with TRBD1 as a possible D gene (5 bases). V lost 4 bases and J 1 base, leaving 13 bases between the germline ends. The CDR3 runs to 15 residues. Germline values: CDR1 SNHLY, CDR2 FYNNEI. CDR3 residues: CASSAFGTANTEAFF. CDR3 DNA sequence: TGTGCCAGCAGTGCATTCGGGACGGCGAACACTGAAGCTTTCTTT.

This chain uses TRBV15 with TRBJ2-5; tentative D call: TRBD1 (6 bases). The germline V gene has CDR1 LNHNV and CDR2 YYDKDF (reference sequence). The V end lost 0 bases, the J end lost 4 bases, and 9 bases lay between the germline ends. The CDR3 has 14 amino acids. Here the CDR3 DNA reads TGTGCCACCAGCAGAGACAGGGGCAGAGAGACCCAGTACTTC. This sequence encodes CATSRDRGRETQYF.

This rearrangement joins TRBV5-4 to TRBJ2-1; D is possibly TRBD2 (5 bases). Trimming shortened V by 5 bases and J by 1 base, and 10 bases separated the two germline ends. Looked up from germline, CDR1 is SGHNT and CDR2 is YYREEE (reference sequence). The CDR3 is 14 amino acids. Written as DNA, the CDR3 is TGTGCCAGCAGGTACCCGGGGTCCTACAATGAGCAGTTCTTC. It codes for CASRYPGSYNEQFF.

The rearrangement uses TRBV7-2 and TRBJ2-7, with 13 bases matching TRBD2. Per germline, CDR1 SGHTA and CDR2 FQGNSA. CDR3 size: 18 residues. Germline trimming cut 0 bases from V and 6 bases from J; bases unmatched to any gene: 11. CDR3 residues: CASSLALRTSGGPGEQYF. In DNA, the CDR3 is TGTGCCAGCAGCTTAGCCCTAAGGACTAGCGGGGGTCCAGGCGAGCAGTACTTC.

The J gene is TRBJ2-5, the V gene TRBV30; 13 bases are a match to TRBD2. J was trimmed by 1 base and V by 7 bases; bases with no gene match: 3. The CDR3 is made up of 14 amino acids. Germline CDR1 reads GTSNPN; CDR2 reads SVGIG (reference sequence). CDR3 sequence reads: CASGLAGVQETQYF. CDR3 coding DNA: TGTGCCTCCGGACTAGCGGGGGTCCAAGAGACCCAGTACTTC.

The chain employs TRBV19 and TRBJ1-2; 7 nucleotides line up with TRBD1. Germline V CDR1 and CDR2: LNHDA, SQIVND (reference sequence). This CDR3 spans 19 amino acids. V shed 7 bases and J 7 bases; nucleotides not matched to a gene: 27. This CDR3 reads CASKGWGGDSALGSSGYTF. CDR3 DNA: TGTGCCAGTAAAGGTTGGGGAGGGGACAGCGCCCTCGGAAGTAGTGGCTACACCTTC.

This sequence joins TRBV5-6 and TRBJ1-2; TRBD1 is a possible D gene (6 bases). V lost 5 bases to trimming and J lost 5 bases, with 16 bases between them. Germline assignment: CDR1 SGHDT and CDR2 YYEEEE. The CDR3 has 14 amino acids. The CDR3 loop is CASRWDTSWYGYTF. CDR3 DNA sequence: TGTGCCAGCAGGTGGGACACGTCATGGTATGGCTACACCTTC.

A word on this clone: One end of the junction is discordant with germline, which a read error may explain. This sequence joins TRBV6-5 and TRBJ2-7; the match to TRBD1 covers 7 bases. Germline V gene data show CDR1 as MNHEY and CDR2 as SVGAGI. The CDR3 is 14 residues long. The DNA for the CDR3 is TGTGCCAGCAGTACGAGGACAGGCTCCCACGAGCAGTACTTC. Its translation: CASSTRTGSHEQYF.

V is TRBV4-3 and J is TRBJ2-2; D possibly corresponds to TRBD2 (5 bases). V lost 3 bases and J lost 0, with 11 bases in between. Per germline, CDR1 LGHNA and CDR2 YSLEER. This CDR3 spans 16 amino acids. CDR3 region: CASSQRATANTGELFF. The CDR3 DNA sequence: TGCGCCAGCAGCCAGAGGGCCACGGCGAACACCGGGGAGCTGTTTTTT.

DNA of the CDR3: TGTGCCAGCAGCTTACTCCGGGGGCAGGGGGACACTGAAGCTTTCTTT. Translation gives CASSLLRGQGDTEAFF. The V call is TRBV7-8, the J call TRBJ1-1; TRBD1 aligns across 7 bases. Germline CDR1 is SGHVS and CDR2 is FQNEAQ. V shed 2 bases and J 3 bases; nucleotides not matched to a gene: 9. The CDR3 is made up of 16 amino acids.

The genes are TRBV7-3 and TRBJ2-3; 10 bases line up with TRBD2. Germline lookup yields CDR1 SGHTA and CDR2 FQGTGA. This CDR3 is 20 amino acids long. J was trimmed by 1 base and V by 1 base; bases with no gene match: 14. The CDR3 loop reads CASSLIRQAGGLGGTDTQYF. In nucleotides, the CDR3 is TGTGCCAGCAGCTTAATTCGGCAAGCGGGGGGGCTAGGAGGCACAGATACGCAGTATTTT.

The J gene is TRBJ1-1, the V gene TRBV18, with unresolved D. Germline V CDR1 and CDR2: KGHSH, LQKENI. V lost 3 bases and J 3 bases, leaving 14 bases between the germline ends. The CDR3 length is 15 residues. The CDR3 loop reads CASSPGVRVYTEAFF. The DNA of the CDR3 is TGTGCCAGCTCACCTGGGGTGAGGGTTTACACTGAAGCTTTCTTT. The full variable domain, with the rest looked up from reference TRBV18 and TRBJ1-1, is NAGVMQNPRHLVRRRGQEARLRCSPMKGHSHVYWYRQLPEEGLKFMVYLQKENIIDESGMPKERFSAEFPKEGPSILRIQQVVRGDSAAYFCASSPGVRVYTEAFFGQGTRLTVV.

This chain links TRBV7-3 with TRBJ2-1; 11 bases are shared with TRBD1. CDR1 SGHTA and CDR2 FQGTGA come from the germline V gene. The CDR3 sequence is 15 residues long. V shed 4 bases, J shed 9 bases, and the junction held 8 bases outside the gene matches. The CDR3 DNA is TGTGCCAGCAGCTCCGGACAGGGGGCCCGGGTTGAGCAGTTCTTC. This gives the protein CASSSGQGARVEQFF.

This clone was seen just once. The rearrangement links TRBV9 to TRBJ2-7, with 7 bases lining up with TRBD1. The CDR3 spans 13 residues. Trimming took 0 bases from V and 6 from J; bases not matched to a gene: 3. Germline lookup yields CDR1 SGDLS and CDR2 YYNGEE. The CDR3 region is CASSVGDRSEQYF. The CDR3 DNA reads TGTGCCAGCAGCGTAGGGGACAGAAGCGAGCAGTACTTC. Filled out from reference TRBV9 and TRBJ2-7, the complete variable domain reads DSGVTQTPKHLITATGQRVTLRCSPRSGDLSVYWYQQSLDQGLQFLIQYYNGEERAKGNILERFSAQQFPDLHSELNLSSLELGDSALYFCASSVGDRSEQYFGPGTRLTVT.

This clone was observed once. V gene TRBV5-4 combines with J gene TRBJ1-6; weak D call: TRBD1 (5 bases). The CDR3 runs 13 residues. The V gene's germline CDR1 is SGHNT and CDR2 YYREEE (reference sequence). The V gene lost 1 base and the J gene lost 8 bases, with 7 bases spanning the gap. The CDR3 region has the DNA TGTGCCAGCAGCTTGCAGGGTGATTCACCCCTCCACTTT. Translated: CASSLQGDSPLHF.

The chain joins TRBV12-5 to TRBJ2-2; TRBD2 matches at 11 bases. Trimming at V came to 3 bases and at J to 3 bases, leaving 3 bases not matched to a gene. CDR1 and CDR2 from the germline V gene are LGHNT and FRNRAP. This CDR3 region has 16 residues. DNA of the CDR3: TGTGCTAGTGGTTTAACTAGCGGGGGATACACCGGGGAGCTGTTTTTT. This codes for CASGLTSGGYTGELFF.

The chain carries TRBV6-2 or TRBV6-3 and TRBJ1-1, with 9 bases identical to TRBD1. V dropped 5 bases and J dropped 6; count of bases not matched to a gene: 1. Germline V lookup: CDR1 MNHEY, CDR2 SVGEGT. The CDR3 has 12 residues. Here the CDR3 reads CASSRTGAEAFF. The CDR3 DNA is TGTGCCAGCAGTCGGACAGGGGCTGAAGCTTTCTTT.

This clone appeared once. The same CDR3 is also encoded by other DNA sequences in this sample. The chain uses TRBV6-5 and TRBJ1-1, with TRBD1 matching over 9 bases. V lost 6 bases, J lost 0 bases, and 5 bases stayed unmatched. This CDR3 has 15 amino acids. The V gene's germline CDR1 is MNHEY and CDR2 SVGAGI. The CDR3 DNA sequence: TGTGCCAGCAGCAGGGGGACAGGGTTGAACACTGAAGCTTTCTTT. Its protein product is CASSRGTGLNTEAFF.

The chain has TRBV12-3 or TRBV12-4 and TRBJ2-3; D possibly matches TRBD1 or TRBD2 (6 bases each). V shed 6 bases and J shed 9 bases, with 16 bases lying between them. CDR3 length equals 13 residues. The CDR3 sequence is CASSFGGPGTQYF. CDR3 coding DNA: TGTGCCAGCAGCTTTGGGGGGCCGGGGACGCAGTATTTT.

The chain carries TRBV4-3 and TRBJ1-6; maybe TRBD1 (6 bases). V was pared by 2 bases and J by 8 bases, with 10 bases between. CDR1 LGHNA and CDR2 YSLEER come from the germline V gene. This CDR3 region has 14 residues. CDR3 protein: CASSQNAGDSPLHF. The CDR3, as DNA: TGCGCCAGCAGCCAAAACGCAGGGGATTCACCCCTCCACTTT.

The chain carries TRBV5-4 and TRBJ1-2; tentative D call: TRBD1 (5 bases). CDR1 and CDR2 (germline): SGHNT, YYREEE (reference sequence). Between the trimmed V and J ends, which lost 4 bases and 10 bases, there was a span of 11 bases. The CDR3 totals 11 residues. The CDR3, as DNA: TGTGCCAGCAGCGGACAAGGCATCTACACCTTC. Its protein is CASSGQGIYTF.

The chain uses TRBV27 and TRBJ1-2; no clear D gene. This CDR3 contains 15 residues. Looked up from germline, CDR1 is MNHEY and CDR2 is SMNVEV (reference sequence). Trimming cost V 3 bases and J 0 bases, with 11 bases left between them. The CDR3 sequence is CASSLEAGANYGYTF. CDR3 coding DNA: TGTGCCAGCAGTTTGGAAGCGGGAGCTAACTATGGCTACACCTTC.

Written as DNA, the CDR3 is TGTGCCAGCAGCCCGGGCAGCGGGGGGCAAGAGACCCAGTACTTC. Translated, it gives CASSPGSGGQETQYF. The V and J genes are TRBV5-4 and TRBJ2-5, with 9 bases that match TRBD2. This CDR3 has 15 amino acids. Looked up from germline, CDR1 is SGHNT and CDR2 is YYREEE (reference sequence). V was clipped by 4 bases and J by 2 bases; unmatched bases: 6.